This record looks at one TCR beta chain sequence and its context. These data come from a study of shared T cell receptors in the human thymus. Trimming took 6 bases from V and 0 from J, leaving 8 bases between them. Germline V gives CDR1 KGHSH, CDR2 LQKENI. The CDR3 is 13 residues long. Sequencing used immunoSEQ multiplex PCR; TCRdb keeps in-frame clones, though not all of them. The repertoire holds under 850,000 clones, with roughly 90% as singletons. The sample was also reused in another study, on human thymus T cells.

Sequencing was done on a sample of thymocytes. The TCR sequence derives from a boy under two years old with a congenital heart defect. The V call is TRBV18, the J call TRBJ1-1; D unclear. The CDR3 region has the DNA TGTGCCAGCTCCCGGGGAGTGAACACTGAAGCTTTCTTT. Its protein product is CASSRGVNTEAFF.